Below are 9 T cell receptor beta chains sequenced from a single sample in a study of T cell repertoires in cytomegalovirus infection. Each CDR3 protein gets one entry after TCRdb re-called the reads with MiXCR. The table lists about 300,000 distinct CDR3 sequences, 9.6% of them singletons. The specimen was PBMCs. The receptor source for this set is a human donor in good health (CMV status not recorded). Some clones in this sample may be carry-over from other donors' samples.

This clonotype was detected a few times. The rearrangement uses TRBV19 and TRBJ2-7, with TRBD1 identical over 8 bases. In germline, CDR1 is LNHDA, CDR2 SQIVND (reference sequence). The CDR3 sequence is 15 residues long. V gave up 0 bases and J gave up 3 bases; unmatched junction bases: 4. The CDR3 sequence: CASSIDRTGFYEQYF. For the CDR3, the DNA is TGTGCCAGTAGTATAGATCGGACAGGGTTCTACGAGCAGTACTTC.

Worth noting for this clonotype: Being one base from a much bigger clone, this may be a read error. CDR3: CASRWDSHETQYF. The CDR3 DNA is TGTGCCAGCAGATGGGACAGCCATGAGACCCAGTACTTC. The chain uses TRBV7-9 and TRBJ2-5; 7 positions match TRBD1. Per the germline V gene, CDR1 is SEHNR and CDR2 is FQNEAQ (reference sequence). The junction had 6 bases not matched to a gene; V was cut back by 6 bases and J by 5 bases. The CDR3 has 13 amino acids.

V and J are TRBV2 and TRBJ1-2; D is unresolved. V was clipped by 9 bases and J by 8 bases, with 10 bases between them. The CDR3 sequence is 10 residues long. Germline V gene sequence: CDR1 SNHLY, CDR2 FYNNEI. The CDR3 protein is CARKGQGYTF. The CDR3 nucleotides read TGTGCCAGAAAAGGTCAAGGCTACACCTTC.

Many counts were recorded for this clonotype. This sequence joins TRBV10-3 and TRBJ1-2; 7 nucleotides agree with TRBD1. The CDR3 consists of 14 residues. V was clipped by 7 bases and J by 1 base; unmatched bases: 6. Germline V gene sequence: CDR1 ENHRY, CDR2 SYGVKD. This CDR3 reads CAITQQGSNYGYTF. In nucleotides, the CDR3 is TGTGCCATCACCCAACAGGGGAGTAACTATGGCTACACCTTC.

There are many counts of this clonotype. The J gene is TRBJ1-5, the V gene TRBV18; 10 nucleotides agree with TRBD1. CDR3 size: 16 residues. The V gene's germline CDR1 is KGHSH and CDR2 LQKENI. The ends lost 6 bases at V and 6 bases at J; junction bases unmatched: 11. In nucleotides, the CDR3 is TGTGCCAGCTCCACCGGAGGGACAGGGGCAGGTCAGCCCCAGCATTTT. Translated, it gives CASSTGGTGAGQPQHF.

The chain has TRBV27 and TRBJ1-2; perhaps TRBD1 as D (5 bases). With 4 bases removed from V and 6 bases from J, the gap between germline ends came to 12 bases. CDR1 MNHEY and CDR2 SMNVEV come from the germline V gene (reference sequence). The CDR3 is 13 amino acids. CDR3 nucleotides: TGTGCCAGCAGTTACGGGGGTAATAATGGCTACACCTTC. Its translation is CASSYGGNNGYTF.

This clonotype was recorded at least ten times. The chain is built from TRBV14 and TRBJ1-6, with D uncertain. CDR3 length: 17 residues. CDR1 and CDR2 (germline): SGHDN, FVKESK. Trimming pared 0 bases from V and 5 bases from J, leaving 14 bases between. This chain's CDR3 is CASSQEGWADHNSPLHF. CDR3 in DNA: TGTGCCAGCAGCCAAGAAGGATGGGCTGACCATAATTCACCCCTCCACTTT.

At least ten counts were recorded for this clonotype. For the CDR3, the DNA is TGTGCCAGCAGCCCCGGGGGCCCCATGAACACTGAAGCTTTCTTT. This encodes CASSPGGPMNTEAFF. The chain carries TRBV6-1 and TRBJ1-1; D is possibly TRBD1 (6 bases). The CDR3 length is 15 residues. The V end was cut by 6 bases, the J end by 0 bases, with 14 bases between. Germline CDR1 is MNHNS and CDR2 is SASEGT.

This clonotype was seen a few times. The chain carries TRBV19 and TRBJ2-7; D gene unclear. V was clipped by 1 base and J by 2 bases, with 9 bases between them. The CDR3 is 14 residues long. Germline V gives CDR1 LNHDA, CDR2 SQIVND (reference sequence). CDR3 sequence reads: CASSIVPGAYEQYF. CDR3 nucleotide sequence: TGTGCCAGTAGTATAGTCCCAGGTGCCTACGAGCAGTACTTC.